A selection of T cell receptor beta chains follows, all from one sample in a study of blood T cell repertoires in COVID-19. The data were produced by immunoSEQ multiplex PCR, yet TCRdb's version contains in-frame clones alone and is incomplete. The data show about 140,000 clones, approximately 86% seen once. Sequenced input: peripheral blood. These receptor sequences come from a human donor in a cohort sampled during active COVID-19. Each CDR3 is given with its conserved first and last residue. Each record gives: clone size, J gene, V gene, D gene, CDR3 DNA, CDR3 protein. The D gene is left open where the match is weak. The size entry is marked missing in some rows and otherwise reads once, few, many or a size class.

clone_size: -; j_call: TRBJ2-3; v_call: TRBV24-1; d_call: -; cdr3_nt: TGTGCCACCAGTAGTGCAGGGGGCACAGATACGCAGTATTTT; cdr3_aa: CATSSAGGTDTQYF
clone_size: -; j_call: TRBJ1-1; v_call: TRBV10-3; d_call: -; cdr3_nt: TGTGCCATCAGTGAGTCCTCTAGAGGGTTGGTAGACACTGAAGCTTTCTTT; cdr3_aa: CAISESSRGLVDTEAFF
clone_size: -; j_call: TRBJ2-1; v_call: TRBV28; d_call: TRBD2; cdr3_nt: TGTGCCAGCAGTTCTGTAGCGGGAGCTGGTTACAATGAGCAGTTCTTC; cdr3_aa: CASSSVAGAGYNEQFF
clone_size: once; j_call: TRBJ2-1; v_call: TRBV25-1; d_call: TRBD2; cdr3_nt: TGTGCCAGCAGTCCCCCGGGACTAGCGGGAGTCAATGAGCAGTTCTTC; cdr3_aa: CASSPPGLAGVNEQFF
clone_size: few; j_call: TRBJ2-7; v_call: TRBV28; d_call: -; cdr3_nt: TGTGCCAGCAGTCATACTTACGAGCAGTACTTC; cdr3_aa: CASSHTYEQYF
clone_size: -; j_call: TRBJ2-5; v_call: TRBV7-3; d_call: TRBD2; cdr3_nt: TGTGCCAGCAGCTCCCGGGGGGGCCCGCCTGAGACCCAGTACTTC; cdr3_aa: CASSSRGGPPETQYF
clone_size: -; j_call: TRBJ2-7; v_call: TRBV28; d_call: -; cdr3_nt: TGTGCCACCTCGAAAGGATATGGGGCCACCTACGAGCAGTACTTC; cdr3_aa: CATSKGYGATYEQYF
clone_size: -; j_call: TRBJ2-3; v_call: TRBV5-1; d_call: TRBD2; cdr3_nt: TGCGCCAGCCGAATAAAGCCCGGGACTAGCATAGCAGATACGCAGTATTTT; cdr3_aa: CASRIKPGTSIADTQYF
clone_size: -; j_call: TRBJ2-5; v_call: TRBV19; d_call: -; cdr3_nt: TGTGCCAGTAGTATAGGTGGGGGGTTACGACAAGAGACCCAGTACTTC; cdr3_aa: CASSIGGGLRQETQYF
clone_size: -; j_call: TRBJ2-3; v_call: TRBV27; d_call: -; cdr3_nt: TGTGCCAGCTGGGGCTTACCACTCACAGATACGCAGTATTTT; cdr3_aa: CASWGLPLTDTQYF
clone_size: -; j_call: TRBJ1-6; v_call: TRBV9; d_call: -; cdr3_nt: TGTGCCAGCAGCGTCAGGGGAAGTAATTCACCCCTCCACTTT; cdr3_aa: CASSVRGSNSPLHF
clone_size: -; j_call: TRBJ1-6; v_call: TRBV7-8; d_call: TRBD1; cdr3_nt: TGTGCCAGCAGCTCCCGTCAGACAGGGAATAATTCACCCCTCCACTTT; cdr3_aa: CASSSRQTGNNSPLHF
clone_size: -; j_call: TRBJ1-6; v_call: TRBV7-9; d_call: -; cdr3_nt: TGTGCCAGCAGCCCTCTACGCCGGTCGGGACACTATAATTCACCCCTCCACTTT; cdr3_aa: CASSPLRRSGHYNSPLHF
clone_size: -; j_call: TRBJ1-5; v_call: TRBV29-1; d_call: -; cdr3_nt: TGCAGCGTTGTTGTGGGGCAGGGTCAGCCCCAGCATTTT; cdr3_aa: CSVVVGQGQPQHF